These 26 T cell receptor beta chains were sequenced from one sample in a study of spatial heterogeneity in lung cancer. One entry per CDR3 protein, called by TCRdb with MiXCR from the 5' RACE reads. The table has 35,000 to 50,000 distinct CDR3 sequences, more than 20% seen once; the top ten hold 7% to 7.5%. Time point noted: blood at routine non-recurrence follow-up after resection. This sample comprised PBMCs, obtained at follow-up. The receptors were sampled from a female donor with early-stage non-small cell lung cancer.

This clonotype occurred many times. V usage is TRBV11-2 and J usage is TRBJ1-1; D is unclear. The V and J ends lost 3 bases and 1 base respectively, with 6 bases between them. This CDR3 is 13 amino acids long. The germline CDR1 and CDR2 sequences are SGHAT and FQNNGV. The CDR3 here is CASSFERNTEAFF. Here the CDR3 DNA reads TGTGCCAGCAGCTTCGAAAGGAACACTGAAGCTTTCTTT.

In its sample, this clonotype was seen many times. The chain has TRBV12-3 or TRBV12-4 and TRBJ1-2; TRBD1 matches at 11 bases. The CDR3 length is 21 residues. With V trimmed by 4 bases and J by 4 bases, 23 bases remained unmatched. The CDR3: CASSSPDRGLLSVPHSYGYTF. The CDR3 bases are TGTGCCAGCAGTTCACCGGACAGGGGGCTTCTGTCTGTTCCGCATTCCTATGGCTACACCTTC.

In its sample, this clonotype was seen a few times. This sequence joins TRBV5-1 and TRBJ2-3; 7 bases align to TRBD2. Germline CDR1 is SGHRS and CDR2 is YFSETQ. CDR3 length: 15 amino acids. The V gene end was trimmed by 0 bases and the J gene end by 0 bases; junction bases not matched to a gene: 1. CDR3 bases: TGCGCCAGCAGCTTGGAAGCGGGGAGCACAGATACGCAGTATTTT. This gives the protein CASSLEAGSTDTQYF.

This chain connects TRBV24-1 to TRBJ2-5, with 12 bases matching TRBD2. Germline-derived CDR1 and CDR2 are KGHDR and SFDVKD. The trim removed 4 bases at V and 1 base at J, leaving 9 bases unmatched. The CDR3 sequence is 18 residues long. CDR3 bases: TGTGCCACCAGTGACCCCCCGTCTAGCGGGGGGGTCCAAGAGACCCAGTACTTC. This translates into CATSDPPSSGGVQETQYF.

This clonotype was detected many times. This sequence joins TRBV5-1 and TRBJ2-5; D unresolved. This CDR3 comprises 13 residues. Germline V lookup: CDR1 SGHRS, CDR2 YFSETQ. The V end lost 1 base, the J end lost 5 bases, and 9 bases lay between the germline ends. This CDR3 is CASSLQEQETQYF. The CDR3 DNA sequence: TGCGCCAGCAGCTTGCAGGAGCAGGAGACCCAGTACTTC.

This clonotype was counted between two and nine times. The genes are TRBV6-1 and TRBJ2-6; TRBD1 might be the D (6 bases). This CDR3 has 17 amino acids. The germline gives CDR1 MNHNS, CDR2 SASEGT. V was cut by 2 bases and J by 0 bases, with 11 bases left in between. The CDR3 loop is CASSETGPSSGANVLTF. The CDR3 nucleotides read TGTGCCAGCAGTGAAACAGGGCCGAGCTCTGGGGCCAACGTCCTGACTTTC.

J is TRBJ1-5 and V is TRBV6-2 or TRBV6-3; 7 nucleotides line up with TRBD1. This CDR3 spans 19 amino acids. The ends lost 6 bases at V and 0 bases at J; junction bases unmatched: 17. Per the germline V gene, CDR1 is MNHEY and CDR2 is SVGEGT. CDR3 in DNA: TGTGCCAGCAGAGCTACGACAGGGTGGCCCCCCTATAGCAATCAGCCCCAGCATTTT. Translating it yields CASRATTGWPPYSNQPQHF.

Only a few counts were recorded for this clonotype. The rearrangement joins TRBV6-5 to TRBJ1-1, with D perhaps TRBD1 (5 bases). CDR3 length: 13 residues. The V gene's germline CDR1 is MNHEY and CDR2 SVGAGI. Trimming removed 11 bases at V and 0 bases at J, with 13 bases between. The CDR3 sequence is CAVHRNLNTEAFF. CDR3 in DNA: TGTGCCGTCCACAGGAACCTGAACACTGAAGCTTTCTTT.

This clonotype was found a few times. CDR3 in DNA: TGTGCCAGCAGCTTAGTAATTGGCACAGATACGCAGTATTTT. Encoded protein: CASSLVIGTDTQYF. The chain joins TRBV11-2 to TRBJ2-3; D is undetermined. The germline CDR1 and CDR2 sequences are SGHAT and FQNNGV. The CDR3 runs to 14 residues. Deletions cut 1 base from V and 1 base from J, with 6 bases between.

About this clonotype itself: This could be a read error, since a much larger clone is one nucleotide away. This chain connects TRBV7-9 to TRBJ2-3; maybe TRBD2 (5 bases). Between the trimmed V and J ends, which lost 6 bases and 6 bases, there was a span of 13 bases. The CDR3 runs to 13 residues. Per germline, CDR1 SEHNR and CDR2 FQNEAQ (reference sequence). The CDR3 sequence is CASRRLLVDTQYF. The CDR3 DNA sequence: TGTGCCAGCAGGAGACTATTGGTGGATACGCAGTATTTT.

The V and J genes are TRBV7-9 and TRBJ2-5; the D gene is possibly TRBD2 (6 bases). Trimming removed 1 base at V and 10 bases at J, with 10 bases between. Germline V gene sequence: CDR1 SEHNR, CDR2 FQNEAQ (reference sequence). CDR3 length: 12 amino acids. For the CDR3, the DNA is TGTGCCAGCAGCTTAGACGGGGGAAGCCAGTACTTC. Translating gives CASSLDGGSQYF.

The genes are TRBV12-3 or TRBV12-4 and TRBJ2-7; TRBD2 might be the D (5 bases). The CDR3 is 14 residues long. V lost 7 bases and J lost 2, with 15 bases in between. CDR3 sequence (DNA): TGTGCCAGCACCATCCGGGAACCCCCCTACGAGCAGTACTTC. Its translation: CASTIREPPYEQYF.

In this sample, this clonotype turned up many times. This chain links TRBV5-1 with TRBJ1-1; TRBD1 matches at 8 bases. CDR3 length: 15 amino acids. Germline CDR1 and CDR2: SGHRS and YFSETQ. J lost 0 bases, V lost 4 bases, and 5 bases had no gene match. The CDR3 DNA reads TGCGCCAGCAGCCTATTGACAGGGGTGAACACTGAAGCTTTCTTT. Translating it yields CASSLLTGVNTEAFF. Based on the CDR3 plus reference TRBV5-1 and TRBJ1-1, the full variable domain is KAGVTQTPRYLIKTRGQQVTLSCSPISGHRSVSWYQQTPGQGLQFLFEYFSETQRNKGNFPGRFSGRQFSNSRSEMNVSTLELGDSALYLCASSLLTGVNTEAFFGQGTRLTVV.

Points on this clonotype: A much bigger clone sits one base away, suggesting this may be a read error. This chain connects TRBV18 to TRBJ2-7; D possibly corresponds to TRBD2 (5 bases). There are 13 residues in the CDR3. From germline, CDR1 is KGHSH and CDR2 LQKENI. The ends were cut back, 6 bases at V and 3 bases at J, with 12 bases in the middle. The DNA for the CDR3 is TGTGCCAGCTCCCCGGGGATAGTCTACGAGCAGTACTTC. It encodes CASSPGIVYEQYF.

This clonotype was observed a few times. J is TRBJ2-1 and V is TRBV24-1; weak D call: TRBD2 (6 bases). The CDR3 totals 14 residues. The V end lost 4 bases, the J end lost 12 bases, and 18 bases lay between the germline ends. Germline lookup yields CDR1 KGHDR and CDR2 SFDVKD. CDR3 amino acids: CATSDGVLVGGQFF. The CDR3 nucleotides read TGTGCCACCAGTGACGGGGTTTTGGTGGGGGGGCAGTTCTTC.

A remark on this clonotype: A junction boundary mismatches the germline segment, possibly from a read error. J is TRBJ2-1 and V is TRBV20-1; 10 bases line up with TRBD2. The CDR3 contains 17 residues. Germline V CDR1 and CDR2: DFQATT, SNEGSKA (reference sequence). DNA for the CDR3: TGCAATGCTAGAGACCTGACTAGCGGGCGAAACTACTATGAGCAGTTCTTC. Its protein product is CNARDLTSGRNYYEQFF.

The rearrangement joins TRBV7-2 to TRBJ2-3; 9 bases agree with TRBD1. Unmatched junction bases numbered 7, after V lost 5 bases and J lost 1 base. This CDR3 is built from 16 residues. Germline CDR1 and CDR2: SGHTA and FQGNSA. This CDR3 reads CASSPRDRVGTDTQYF. The DNA for the CDR3 is TGTGCCAGCAGCCCCCGGGACAGGGTCGGCACAGATACGCAGTATTTT.

This clonotype turned up a few times. The gene calls are TRBV4-1 and TRBJ1-3, with D maybe TRBD1 (5 bases). The CDR3 contains 15 residues. Trimming took off 4 bases at V and 0 bases at J, with 10 bases between the two ends. Germline CDR1 MGHRA, CDR2 YSYEKL. CDR3 in DNA: TGCGCCAGCAGCCCCCAGGGACTCTCTGGAAACACCATATATTTT. It is translated as CASSPQGLSGNTIYF.

This clonotype was observed a handful of times. The chain carries TRBV29-1 and TRBJ1-4; D might be TRBD1 (6 bases). The V end lost 6 bases, the J end lost 3 bases, and 14 bases lay between the germline ends. The CDR3 runs to 14 residues. Germline CDR1 is SQVTM and CDR2 is ANQGSEA. CDR3 loop: CSVRGGRANEKLFF. CDR3 sequence (DNA): TGCAGCGTAAGGGGGGGACGGGCTAATGAAAAACTGTTTTTT.

To note about this clonotype: A much larger clone differs from this one at a single base, so this may be a read error. The final CDR3 position lacks the conserved phenylalanine or tryptophan, pointing to a likely read error. The CDR3 DNA is TGTGCCAGCAGCCCAGGACACGAGCAGTACTCC. This sequence encodes CASSPGHEQYS. This chain connects TRBV12-3 or TRBV12-4 to TRBJ2-7; D is unresolved. This CDR3 is 11 amino acids long. V lost 6 bases, J lost 5 bases, and 8 bases lay in between.

This clonotype was counted many times. The CDR3 coding sequence is TGTGCCAGCAGCTGGACAGATACGCAGTATTTT. Its translation: CASSWTDTQYF. V is TRBV7-9 and J is TRBJ2-3; D remains ambiguous. Germline V gene sequence: CDR1 SEHNR, CDR2 FQNEAQ (reference sequence). The CDR3 has 11 residues. The V and J ends lost 4 bases and 3 bases respectively, with 2 bases between them. Full variable domain (missing parts from reference TRBV7-9 and TRBJ2-3): DTGVSQNPRHKITKRGQNVTFRCDPISEHNRLYWYRQTLGQGPEFLTYFQNEAQLEKSRLLSDRFSAERPKGSFSTLEIQRTEQGDSAMYLCASSWTDTQYFGPGTRLTVL.

J is TRBJ1-1 and V is TRBV2; possible D gene TRBD1, 5 bases. The V and J ends lost 3 bases and 0 bases respectively, with 11 bases between them. The CDR3 covers 15 residues. CDR1 SNHLY and CDR2 FYNNEI come from the germline V gene. In nucleotides, the CDR3 is TGTGCCAGCAGTGATCGGGGGACCTTGAACACTGAAGCTTTCTTT. Translation: CASSDRGTLNTEAFF.

This clonotype was seen more than once but under ten times. This sequence joins TRBV5-4 and TRBJ1-1, with TRBD1 as a possible D gene (5 bases). Germline V lookup: CDR1 SGHNT, CDR2 YYREEE (reference sequence). CDR3 size: 14 residues. The V gene lost 2 bases and the J gene lost 8 bases, with 16 bases spanning the gap. CDR3 DNA sequence: TGTGCCAGCAGCTTAGGGGTTGGCGGGGCCGAAGCTTTCTTT. Translation gives CASSLGVGGAEAFF.

J is TRBJ1-2 and V is TRBV4-1, with D maybe TRBD1 (5 bases). V lost 3 bases and J lost 4, with 15 bases in between. This CDR3 contains 15 residues. CDR1 MGHRA and CDR2 YSYEKL come from the germline V gene. CDR3 sequence reads: CASSQFVGRGYGYTF. In nucleotides, the CDR3 is TGCGCCAGCAGCCAGTTTGTGGGGCGCGGCTATGGCTACACCTTC.

The table lists this clonotype with a few counts. The rearrangement uses TRBV20-1 and TRBJ2-4, with D perhaps TRBD2 (7 bases). The germline V gene has CDR1 DFQATT and CDR2 SNEGSKA (reference sequence). CDR3 length equals 17 residues. V lost 4 bases to trimming and J lost 5 bases, with 24 bases between them. CDR3 nucleotide sequence: TGCAGTGCTAAAGGAGGAGTCACAGGGACTAAAGAAAACATTCAGTACTTC. Its translation: CSAKGGVTGTKENIQYF.

The CDR3 protein is CASSNTPTAASANYGYTF. CDR3 sequence (DNA): TGTGCCAGCAGTAATACACCAACGGCAGCTTCAGCTAACTATGGCTACACCTTC. The chain joins TRBV27 to TRBJ1-2; no clear D gene. V lost 5 bases and J lost 0, with 22 bases in between. This CDR3 has 18 amino acids. CDR1 MNHEY and CDR2 SMNVEV come from the germline V gene (reference sequence).